These T cell receptor beta chains were read from a single sample in a study of blood T cell repertoires in COVID-19. Sequencing used immunoSEQ multiplex PCR; TCRdb keeps in-frame clones, though not all of them. The sample has roughly 220,000 clones; approximately 80% are singletons. Material: PBMCs or T cells enriched from blood (not recorded which). The receptor set was obtained from a man younger than 40 with acute COVID-19. CDR3s include the opening cysteine and the closing phenylalanine or tryptophan. The D gene is left open where the match is weak. Clone size is stated in some rows and not others, as once, few, many or a class when expanded.

TGTGCCAGCAGCTTGTGGGCGTTTGGCGACACCGGGGAGCTGTTTTTT | CASSLWAFGDTGELFF | TRBJ2-2 | . | 16 | . | TRBV5-6
TGTGCCAGTAGTATGCCCGGGTACTATGGCTACACCTTC | CASSMPGYYGYTF | TRBJ1-2 | . | 13 | . | TRBV19
TGTGCCAGCAGTGACCCCGGACTAGCGGGTACGCAGTATTTT | CASSDPGLAGTQYF | TRBJ2-3 | . | 14 | TRBD2 | TRBV6-2/TRBV6-3
TGTGCCAGCAGCTTAAACTGGGGGCAGGAGCAAGAGACCCAGTACTTC | CASSLNWGQEQETQYF | TRBJ2-5 | . | 16 | . | TRBV11-2
TGCGCCAGCAGCGAAGCGGGGGATGGCACAGATACGCAGTATTTT | CASSEAGDGTDTQYF | TRBJ2-3 | . | 15 | TRBD2 | TRBV5-1
TGTGCCAGTTTGCAGGGGTTCGGAAACACCATATATTTT | CASLQGFGNTIYF | TRBJ1-3 | . | 13 | . | TRBV2
TGTGCCAGCAGTTACGGGACAGGGGGCGGCGGAGGCTACACCTTC | CASSYGTGGGGGYTF | TRBJ1-2 | few | 15 | TRBD1 | TRBV6-5
TGTGCCAGCAGCTTGGCCTCCGGGACAGGGGGAGAAAAACTGTTTTTT | CASSLASGTGGEKLFF | TRBJ1-4 | . | 16 | TRBD1 | TRBV5-6
TGTGCCACCGGACAGGAGGAAGAGACCCAGTACTTC | CATGQEEETQYF | TRBJ2-5 | few | 12 | TRBD1 | TRBV24-1
TGTGCCAGCAGCCCCCGGTTGGCCTACGAGCAGTACTTC | CASSPRLAYEQYF | TRBJ2-7 | . | 13 | . | TRBV12-3/TRBV12-4
TGTGCCAGTAGTTCCCCGGCCCTCAGCGGTCCCTACGAGCAGTACTTC | CASSSPALSGPYEQYF | TRBJ2-7 | once | 16 | . | TRBV19
TGTGCCAGCAGCCCCACGGGGAACACTGAAGCTTTCTTT | CASSPTGNTEAFF | TRBJ1-1 | . | 13 | . | TRBV7-3
TGTGCCAGCAGCCTAGGGCAGGGGTTTGTTGAAGCTTTCTTT | CASSLGQGFVEAFF | TRBJ1-1 | once | 14 | . | TRBV21-1
TGTGCCAGCAGCCAACAGGGGTCGAGCTATGGCTACACCTTC | CASSQQGSSYGYTF | TRBJ1-2 | . | 14 | . | TRBV14
TGTGCCAGCAGCGAGACCGGGACTAGCGGGGAGACCCAGTACTTC | CASSETGTSGETQYF | TRBJ2-5 | . | 15 | TRBD2 | TRBV3-1/TRBV3-2
TGCAGCGTTCGAAGCGACAGGGAAGGTTCACCCCTCCACTTT | CSVRSDREGSPLHF | TRBJ1-6 | . | 14 | TRBD1 | TRBV29-1
TGTGCCAGCAGCATTCCTCAGGGGGCGGACACTGAAGCTTTCTTT | CASSIPQGADTEAFF | TRBJ1-1 | . | 15 | TRBD1 | TRBV7-9
TGCGCCAGCAGCGCCGGACAGGTAGCTACAGAGCAGTACTTC | CASSAGQVATEQYF | TRBJ2-7 | once | 14 | TRBD1 | TRBV5-1
TGTGCCAGCTCGCCGGGACAGGGAGGAAACACCATATATTTT | CASSPGQGGNTIYF | TRBJ1-3 | . | 14 | TRBD1 | TRBV18
TGTGCCAGCAGCCCCGGGACAGGGGGAAACTATGGCTACACCTTC | CASSPGTGGNYGYTF | TRBJ1-2 | few | 15 | TRBD1 | TRBV7-3
TGTGCCAGCAGCTTGCGTGCGGGATTAACTAACTATGGCTACACCTTC | CASSLRAGLTNYGYTF | TRBJ1-2 | . | 16 | . | TRBV5-4
TGTGCCAGTAGTATCGTCCAGGGGAGTATCTATGGCTACACCTTC | CASSIVQGSIYGYTF | TRBJ1-2 | . | 15 | . | TRBV19
TGCGCCAGCAGCTTGGGGAGCGGGGAGATATACGAGCAGTACTTC | CASSLGSGEIYEQYF | TRBJ2-7 | few | 15 | TRBD2 | TRBV5-1
TGTGCCAGTGGGACTAGTTGGGCCGGGGAGCTGTTTTTT | CASGTSWAGELFF | TRBJ2-2 | . | 13 | TRBD2 | TRBV19
TGTGCCAGTAGCCCCACGGGACAGGGGGCGAAATATGGCTACACCTTC | CASSPTGQGAKYGYTF | TRBJ1-2 | few | 16 | TRBD1 | TRBV19
TGTGCCAGCAGCGTAGACGGTTCCGTGGGAGGTTCACCCCTCCACTTT | CASSVDGSVGGSPLHF | TRBJ1-6 | . | 16 | . | TRBV9